This T cell receptor (beta chain) came from a study of shared clonotypes between healthy human individuals. Study-level information: Researchers assigned three CD4 naive, three CD4 memory, two CD8 naive and one CD8 memory plate to each donor. Study-wide results and limits: Larger estimated richness was generally seen in naive subsets than in memory subsets. It was the non-shared clonotypes that had lower generation probabilities than clonotypes shared by all four donors. Tissue TCR repertoires likely differ from these blood-only repertoires.

This CDR3 is 11 amino acids long. Trimming removed 5 bases at V and 7 bases at J, with 6 bases between. Looked up from germline, CDR1 is PRHDT and CDR2 is FYEKMQ (reference sequence). Terminally differentiated effector memory CD45RA+ cells were left out of the naive CD8 fraction, which was CD45RO-negative and positively selected for CCR7. Libraries were prepared by immunoSEQ multiplex PCR; TCRdb keeps only in-frame clonotypes and omits some of them. The table records around 1.9 million clones, around 93% of them present only once. This clone was seen once. What it binds is not known. Distinct nucleotide sequences in the sample also encode this CDR3.

The sequencing sample was made of naive CD8+ T cells from PBMCs. The clonotype was recovered from a man younger than 35 in good health. Some clones in this sample may be carry-over from other donors' samples. V usage is TRBV13 and J usage is TRBJ2-1; D is ambiguous. The CDR3 DNA reads TGTGCCAGCAGCCCAAATAATGAGCAGTTCTTC. Encoded protein: CASSPNNEQFF.